This paragraph covers one T cell receptor beta chain sequence. This entry is derived from a study of blood T cell repertoires in COVID-19. Study background: Sources were T cells, B-cell-depleted T cells, or PBMCs; the material itself was cDNA or gDNA.

This table comes from immunoSEQ multiplex PCR, and its TCRdb copy is limited to in-frame clones, with some not included. The sample yields roughly 570,000 clones, roughly 91% seen once. The specimen was peripheral blood. This sequence was found in a woman aged 45 to 65 with COVID-19, enrolled during active disease.

The DNA of the CDR3 is TGTGCCAGCAGCCCCCAAAGGAGTAATTCACCCCTCCACTTT. Protein product: CASSPQRSNSPLHF. The chain has TRBV9 and TRBJ1-6; D gene unclear. The CDR3 is 14 amino acids. The V gene lost 4 bases and the J gene lost 6 bases, with 11 bases spanning the gap. Germline lookup yields CDR1 SGDLS and CDR2 YYNGEE.